This TCR beta chain was recorded in a study of T cells expressing NK-cell markers. The study, taken as a whole, reports: In 5 to 7 donors, dominant CD3+CD56+NKG2C+ clones formed roughly 1.0-7.5% of CD8+ cells.

TCR beta cDNA was made by 5'RACE template switching with UMIs. TCRdb derives one entry per CDR3 protein from the 5' RACE reads, leaving out DNA. The sample table sets out 150,000 to 200,000 distinct CDR3 sequences. Regarding this clonotype: Its antigen is currently unknown.

The origin of this receptor is a man between 18 and 69 years old in good health. The source material was blood T cells: a sorted CD56 or NKG2C T cell subset, CD4+ or CD8+ T cells, or bulk PBMC T cells (not recorded which).

CDR3: CASSQELAWNEQFF. The rearrangement uses TRBV3-1 and TRBJ2-1; without DNA, the TCRdb call of TRBD2 cannot be checked. CDR3 length equals 14 residues. Looked up from germline, CDR1 is LGHDT and CDR2 is YNNKEL (reference sequence).